This T cell receptor beta chain comes out of a study of OX40 agonist ivuxolimab in advanced cancers. Study-level results: Partial responders receiving 0.1-3.0 mg/kg showed among the lowest clonal expansion.

Points on this clone: What it binds is unknown.

Method: immunoSEQ multiplex PCR; TCRdb's copy keeps in-frame clones and lacks some. In the table there are more than 45,000 clones, about 82% of which are singletons. Here the sequenced sample was CD4+ or CD8+ T cells sorted from blood, taken in a trial of the OX40 agonist ivuxolimab. The sequence came from an adult with an advanced solid tumor such as melanoma, head and neck, liver or kidney cancer.

The CDR3 region has the DNA TGTGCCAGCGCCGGACAGGGCTGGCAGCCCCAGCATTTT. It specifies CASAGQGWQPQHF. The J gene is TRBJ1-5, the V gene TRBV28; 8 nucleotides line up with TRBD1. Trimming cost V 8 bases and J 7 bases; bases outside gene matches: 7. CDR1 is MDHEN and CDR2 is SYDVKM in the germline V gene. This CDR3 is 13 amino acids long.